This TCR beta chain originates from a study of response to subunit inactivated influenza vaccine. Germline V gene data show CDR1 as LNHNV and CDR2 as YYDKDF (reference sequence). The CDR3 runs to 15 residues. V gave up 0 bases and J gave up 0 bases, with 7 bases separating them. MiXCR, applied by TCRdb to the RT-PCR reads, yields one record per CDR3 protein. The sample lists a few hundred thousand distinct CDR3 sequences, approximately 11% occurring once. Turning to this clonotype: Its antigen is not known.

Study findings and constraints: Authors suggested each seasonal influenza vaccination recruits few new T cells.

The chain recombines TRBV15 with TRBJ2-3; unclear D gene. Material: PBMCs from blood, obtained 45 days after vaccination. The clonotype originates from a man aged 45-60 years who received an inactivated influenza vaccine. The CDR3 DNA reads TGTGCCACCAGCAGAGAGAGACTTAGCACAGATACGCAGTATTTT. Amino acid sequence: CATSRERLSTDTQYF.